Sequencing of this TCR beta chain was carried out in a study of blood T cell repertoires in COVID-19. This CDR3 has 15 residues. Trimming cost V 6 bases and J 2 bases; bases outside gene matches: 9. Germline lookup yields CDR1 MNHEY and CDR2 SVGAGI. Data came from immunoSEQ multiplex PCR; TCRdb stores just in-frame clones and leaves some out. The table includes 140,000 to 150,000 clones, 80% to 90% detected once. The sequence derives from a woman aged 55 to 70 with COVID-19, enrolled during active disease. Sample: peripheral blood. The chain is built from TRBV6-5 and TRBJ2-7, with TRBD1 matching 8 bases. The CDR3 sequence is CASRRGTGDTYEQYF. CDR3 in DNA: TGTGCCAGCAGGAGAGGGACAGGAGATACCTACGAGCAGTACTTC.